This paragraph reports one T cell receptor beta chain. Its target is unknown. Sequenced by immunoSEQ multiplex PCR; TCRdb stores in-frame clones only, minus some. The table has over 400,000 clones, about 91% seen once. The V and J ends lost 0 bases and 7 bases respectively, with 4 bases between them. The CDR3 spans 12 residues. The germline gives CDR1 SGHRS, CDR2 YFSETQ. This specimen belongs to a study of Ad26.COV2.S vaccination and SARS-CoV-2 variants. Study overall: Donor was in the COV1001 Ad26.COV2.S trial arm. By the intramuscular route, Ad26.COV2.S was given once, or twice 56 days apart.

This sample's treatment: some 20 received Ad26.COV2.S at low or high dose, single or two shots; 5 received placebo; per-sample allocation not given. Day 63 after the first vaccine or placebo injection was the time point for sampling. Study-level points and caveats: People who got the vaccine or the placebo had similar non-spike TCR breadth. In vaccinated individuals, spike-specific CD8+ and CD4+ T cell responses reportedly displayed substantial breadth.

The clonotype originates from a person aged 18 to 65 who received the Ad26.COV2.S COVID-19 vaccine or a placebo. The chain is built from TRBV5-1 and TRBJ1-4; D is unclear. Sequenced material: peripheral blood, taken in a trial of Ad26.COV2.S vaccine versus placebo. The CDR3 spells CASSLAGEKLFF. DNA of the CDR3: TGCGCCAGCAGCTTGGCGGGTGAAAAACTGTTTTTT.